The 21 T cell receptor beta chains below all came from one sample that was sequenced in a study of T cells in Graves' hyperthyroidism and ophthalmopathy. Using RNA transcripts as the source, TCR beta CDR3 regions were amplified. With the HTBI primer set, the TCR CDR3 went through a first round of RT-PCR. TCRdb fed the multiplex PCR reads into MiXCR, producing one record per CDR3 protein. The sample comprises about 610,000 distinct CDR3 sequences, around 15% of which are singletons, and roughly 3.5% rests with the top ten. The sample was blood. Source of these receptors: a woman aged 40 to 50 with Graves' ophthalmopathy.

This clonotype came up many times. The rearrangement links TRBV5-1 to TRBJ2-6, with D perhaps TRBD1 or TRBD2 (5 bases each). V was pared by 4 bases and J by 0 bases, with 17 bases between. The CDR3 is made up of 18 amino acids. Per germline, CDR1 SGHRS and CDR2 YFSETQ. The CDR3 reads CASSPVWDGSSGANVLTF. CDR3 coding DNA: TGCGCCAGCAGCCCCGTGTGGGACGGAAGCTCTGGGGCCAACGTCCTGACTTTC.

The table lists this clonotype with many counts. The chain carries TRBV18 and TRBJ1-5, with unresolved D. The CDR3 consists of 13 residues. The germline V gene has CDR1 KGHSH and CDR2 LQKENI. Trimming stripped 3 bases from V and 7 bases from J, with 10 bases between. The CDR3 loop reads CASSPGPGQPQHF. CDR3 in DNA: TGTGCCAGCTCACCCGGTCCGGGACAGCCCCAGCATTTT.

The chain carries TRBV6-1 and TRBJ1-1; 7 nucleotides agree with TRBD1. Per the germline V gene, CDR1 is MNHNS and CDR2 is SASEGT. J was trimmed by 5 bases and V by 5 bases; bases with no gene match: 8. This CDR3 has 14 amino acids. The CDR3 loop is CASSSRQGWTEAFF. The CDR3 DNA reads as TGTGCCAGCAGTTCCCGACAGGGCTGGACTGAAGCTTTCTTT.

This clonotype was seen more than once but under ten times. The junction does not match germline at one end; this may be a read error. The V gene is TRBV10-3, the J gene TRBJ1-2; 8 nucleotides align to TRBD1. Germline V gene lookup returns CDR1 ENHRY and CDR2 SYGVKD. This CDR3 has 14 amino acids. This CDR3 reads CAISGGQGGYGCTF. CDR3 nucleotides: TGTGCCATCAGTGGTGGACAGGGCGGCTATGGCTGCACCTTC.

In this sample, this clonotype turned up many times. The chain recombines TRBV20-1 with TRBJ2-1; no firm D call. V lost 2 bases, J lost 6 bases, and 5 bases lay in between. Germline assignment: CDR1 DFQATT and CDR2 SNEGSKA (reference sequence). The CDR3 extends over 11 amino acids. The CDR3 DNA is TGCAGTGCTAGATCAGTCAATGAGCAGTTCTTC. Its protein is CSARSVNEQFF.

About this clonotype itself: This may stem from a read error, because a much larger clone lies one nucleotide away. The chain is built from TRBV11-2 and TRBJ2-1; tentatively, D is TRBD2 (7 bases). Germline assignment: CDR1 SGHAT and CDR2 FQNNGV. The CDR3 extends over 17 amino acids. The CDR3 region is CASSYLGGAPSYDEQFF. DNA of the CDR3: TGTGCCAGCAGCTATTTAGGGGGGGCGCCCTCCTACGATGAGCAGTTCTTC.

This clonotype was counted a few times. This chain links TRBV7-2 with TRBJ1-2; 8 bases fit TRBD1. V lost 0 bases, J lost 4 bases, and 10 bases stayed unmatched. Germline assignment: CDR1 SGHTA and CDR2 FQGNSA. This CDR3 has 17 amino acids. The CDR3 protein is CASSLAGTGGYSYGYTF. The CDR3 nucleotides read TGTGCCAGCAGCTTAGCCGGGACAGGAGGGTATAGCTATGGCTACACCTTC.

Turning to this clonotype: A much larger clone lies one base from this, so it may be a read error. The rearrangement uses TRBV28 and TRBJ2-5; the D gene is possibly TRBD1 (6 bases). V gave up 4 bases and J gave up 5 bases, with 17 bases separating them. CDR3 length: 15 amino acids. Germline V CDR1 and CDR2: MDHEN, SYDVKM. The CDR3 coding sequence is TGTGCCAGCAGTTCTCCCGGGACACTAGGGGAGACCCAGTACTTC. This gives the protein CASSSPGTLGETQYF.

This clonotype was counted a single time. Just one base apart from a much larger clone, this may be a read error. The V and J genes are TRBV6-1 and TRBJ2-5, with D possibly being TRBD2 (6 bases). The DNA end is more similar to TRBJ2-1, so the J call may be wrong. The germline V gene has CDR1 MNHNS and CDR2 SASEGT. This CDR3 is 9 amino acids long. The CDR3 DNA is TGTGCCAGCGGGGGGACCCAGTTCTTC. Translation gives CASGGTQFF.

Comment on this clonotype: The junction departs from the called germline gene at one end, perhaps through a read error. The genes are TRBV2 and TRBJ2-3, with D possibly being TRBD2 (5 bases). In germline, CDR1 is SNHLY, CDR2 FYNNEI. This CDR3 comprises 14 residues. The CDR3 protein is CAGRLEVSTDTQYF. In DNA form, the CDR3 reads TGTGCCGGCAGGTTGGAGGTGAGCACAGATACGCAGTATTTT.

The chain recombines TRBV2 with TRBJ2-1; possibly TRBD1 for D (7 bases). This CDR3 comprises 19 residues. Between the trimmed V and J ends, which lost 1 base and 3 bases, there was a span of 22 bases. Germline V gene sequence: CDR1 SNHLY, CDR2 FYNNEI. The DNA for the CDR3 is TGTGCCAGCAGTGAAGGCCCGGGACAGTCAGGAGGGTTCTACAATGAGCAGTTCTTC. This codes for CASSEGPGQSGGFYNEQFF. The full variable domain, with the rest looked up from reference TRBV2 and TRBJ2-1, is EPEVTQTPSHQVTQMGQEVILRCVPISNHLYFYWYRQILGQKVEFLVSFYNNEISEKSEIFDDQFSVERPDGSNFTLKIRSTKLEDSAMYFCASSEGPGQSGGFYNEQFFGPGTRLTVL.

The rearrangement uses TRBV27 and TRBJ1-5, with D unclear. This CDR3 is 12 amino acids long. Trimming stripped 3 bases from V and 7 bases from J, with 7 bases between. Germline V lookup: CDR1 MNHEY, CDR2 SMNVEV (reference sequence). Here the CDR3 DNA reads TGTGCCAGCAGTTTCTGGGGACAGCCCCAGCATTTT. Translated: CASSFWGQPQHF.

This clonotype was detected only a few times. The CDR3 coding sequence is TGCAGTGCCTCCGACAGGGCGGGGGCCGCGACAGAGACCCAGTACTTC. Translation: CSASDRAGAATETQYF. The rearrangement uses TRBV20-1 and TRBJ2-5, with D tentatively TRBD1 or TRBD2 (7 bases each). The V and J ends lost 6 bases and 4 bases respectively, with 24 bases between them. Germline CDR1 is DFQATT and CDR2 is SNEGSKA (reference sequence). The CDR3 is 16 amino acids.

This clonotype was seen a few times. The CDR3 nucleotides are TGTGCCACCAGCGGGGGGCAGGACGCCTACGAGCAGTACTTC. This translates into CATSGGQDAYEQYF. This rearrangement joins TRBV15 to TRBJ2-7, with D possibly being TRBD1 or TRBD2 (6 bases each). V lost 5 bases and J 2 bases, leaving 13 bases between the germline ends. The CDR3 spans 14 residues. Germline-derived CDR1 and CDR2 are LNHNV and YYDKDF (reference sequence). Full variable domain (missing parts from reference TRBV15 and TRBJ2-7): DAMVIQNPRYQVTQFGKPVTLSCSQTLNHNVMYWYQQKSSQAPKLLFHYYDKDFNNEADTPDNFQSRRPNTSFCFLDIRSPGLGDTAMYLCATSGGQDAYEQYFGPGTRLTVT.

The genes are TRBV7-9 and TRBJ2-3, with 15 bases identical to TRBD2. This CDR3 is 16 amino acids long. V shed 5 bases and J 6 bases; nucleotides not matched to a gene: 6. Per the germline V gene, CDR1 is SEHNR and CDR2 is FQNEAQ (reference sequence). The CDR3 sequence is CASSGPGTSGRDTQYF. CDR3 DNA: TGTGCCAGCAGCGGTCCCGGGACTAGCGGGAGGGATACGCAGTATTTT.

This clonotype was counted only a few times. J is TRBJ2-4 and V is TRBV15, with D perhaps TRBD1 (5 bases). Germline loops: CDR1 LNHNV, CDR2 YYDKDF (reference sequence). This CDR3 region has 15 residues. V lost 1 base, J lost 6 bases, and 13 bases lay in between. CDR3 amino acids: CATSRARGQGNIQYF. The CDR3 region has the DNA TGTGCCACCAGCAGAGCTCGAGGCCAGGGAAACATTCAGTACTTC.

The CDR3 sequence: CASSLFGGQLNTEAFF. CDR3 coding DNA: TGTGCCAGCAGCTTATTCGGCGGACAGCTGAACACTGAAGCTTTCTTT. This rearrangement joins TRBV5-5 to TRBJ1-1; D possibly corresponds to TRBD1 (6 bases). With 2 bases removed from V and 0 bases from J, the gap between germline ends came to 14 bases. The length of the CDR3 is 16 residues. The germline CDR1 and CDR2 sequences are SGHKS and YYEKEE (reference sequence).

Ten or more counts support this clonotype. This chain connects TRBV6-1 to TRBJ1-5, with no clear D. This CDR3 region has 13 residues. Trimming pared 5 bases from V and 4 bases from J, leaving 9 bases between. The germline CDR1 and CDR2 sequences are MNHNS and SASEGT. This CDR3 is CASSSQTNQPQHF. The CDR3 bases are TGTGCCAGCAGTTCCCAGACAAATCAGCCCCAGCATTTT.

This CDR3 reads CSAKDRVDTEAFF. The CDR3 DNA sequence: TGCAGTGCTAAGGACAGGGTCGACACTGAAGCTTTCTTT. The J gene is TRBJ1-1, the V gene TRBV20-1, with 8 positions matching TRBD1. The CDR3 is made up of 13 amino acids. Per the germline V gene, CDR1 is DFQATT and CDR2 is SNEGSKA (reference sequence). J lost 3 bases, V lost 4 bases, and 4 bases had no gene match.

The rearrangement links TRBV2 to TRBJ2-3, with 8 bases aligning to TRBD2. J was trimmed by 2 bases and V by 8 bases; bases with no gene match: 9. Germline CDR1 is SNHLY and CDR2 is FYNNEI. This CDR3 region has 15 residues. The CDR3 here is CASCLLSGVTDTQYF. CDR3 nucleotides: TGTGCCAGCTGCTTGCTTAGCGGGGTCACAGATACGCAGTATTTT.

Note on this clonotype: A much bigger clone sits one base away, suggesting this may be a read error. The CDR3 DNA reads as TGTGCCATCAGTGGGAACGATGAGCAGTTCTTC. It yields the protein CAISGNDEQFF. The rearrangement links TRBV10-3 to TRBJ2-1; D not certain. Trimming left V 4 bases short and J 8 bases short, with 6 bases between. Germline V gene data show CDR1 as ENHRY and CDR2 as SYGVKD. The CDR3 sequence is 11 residues long.